Here is one T cell receptor beta chain with its context. The V gene's germline CDR1 is SGHRS and CDR2 YFSETQ. CDR3 size: 15 residues. V was shortened by 0 bases and J by 4 bases, with 13 bases between the two germline ends. In the original workflow: ImmunoSEQ output lacked quality scores and full-length reads, limiting matched filtering. Clones were read by immunoSEQ multiplex PCR, and TCRdb kept only the in-frame ones, dropping some. The V and J calls and clone size come from that table; D and trimming were worked out from the DNA. Among hundreds of thousands of clones listed, around two thirds were seen once. The data belong to a study of shared clonotypes between healthy human individuals.

Sequenced material: memory CD4+ T cells sorted from blood. As to subset: CD45RA-negative fraction. The V call is TRBV5-1, the J call TRBJ1-1, with D maybe TRBD1 (6 bases). The sequence came from a woman aged 30 to 39 in good health. The CDR3 bases are TGCGCCAGCAGCTTGGGCCACGAAGGGGGCACTGAAGCTTTCTTT. It specifies CASSLGHEGGTEAFF.